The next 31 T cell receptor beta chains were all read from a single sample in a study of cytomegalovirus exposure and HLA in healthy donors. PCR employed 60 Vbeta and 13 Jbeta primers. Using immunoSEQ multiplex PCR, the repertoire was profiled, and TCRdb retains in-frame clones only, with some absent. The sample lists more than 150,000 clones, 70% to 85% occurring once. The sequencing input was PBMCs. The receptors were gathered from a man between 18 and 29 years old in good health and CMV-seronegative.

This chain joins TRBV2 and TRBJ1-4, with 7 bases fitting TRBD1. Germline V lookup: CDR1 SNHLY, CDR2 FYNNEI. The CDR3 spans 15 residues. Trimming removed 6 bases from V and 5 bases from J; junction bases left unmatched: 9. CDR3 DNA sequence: TGTGCCAGCAGAGCGAAAGGGACAGCGAATGAAAAACTGTTTTTT. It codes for CASRAKGTANEKLFF.

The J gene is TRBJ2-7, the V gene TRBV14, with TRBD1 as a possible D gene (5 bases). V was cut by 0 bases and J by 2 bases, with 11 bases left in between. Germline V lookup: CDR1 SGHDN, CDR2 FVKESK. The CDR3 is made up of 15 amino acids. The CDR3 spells CASSQDWGTPYEQYF. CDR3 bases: TGTGCCAGCAGCCAAGATTGGGGCACCCCCTACGAGCAGTACTTC.

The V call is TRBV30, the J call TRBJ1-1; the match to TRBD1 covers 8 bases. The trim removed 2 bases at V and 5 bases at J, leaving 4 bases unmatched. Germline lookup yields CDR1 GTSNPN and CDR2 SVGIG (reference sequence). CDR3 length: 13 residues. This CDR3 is CAWSIDRGTEAFF. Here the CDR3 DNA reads TGTGCCTGGAGTATCGACAGGGGAACTGAAGCTTTCTTT.

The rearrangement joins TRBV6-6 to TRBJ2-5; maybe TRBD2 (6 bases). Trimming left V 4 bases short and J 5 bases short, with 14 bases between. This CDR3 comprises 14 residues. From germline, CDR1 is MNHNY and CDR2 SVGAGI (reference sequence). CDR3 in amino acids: CASSSWRAGETQYF. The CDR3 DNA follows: TGTGCCAGCAGTTCCTGGAGGGCCGGGGAGACCCAGTACTTC.

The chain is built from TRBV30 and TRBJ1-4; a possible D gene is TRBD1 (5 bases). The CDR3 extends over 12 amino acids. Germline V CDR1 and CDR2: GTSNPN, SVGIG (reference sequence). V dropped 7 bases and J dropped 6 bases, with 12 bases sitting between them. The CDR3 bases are TGTGCCTTGCAGGGAACAGATGAAAAACTGTTTTTT. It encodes CALQGTDEKLFF.

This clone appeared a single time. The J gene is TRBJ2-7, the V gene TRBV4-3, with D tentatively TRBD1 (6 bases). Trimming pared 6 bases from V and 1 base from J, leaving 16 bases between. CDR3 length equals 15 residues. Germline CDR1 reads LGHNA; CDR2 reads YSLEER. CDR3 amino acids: CASSHTRTDSYEQYF. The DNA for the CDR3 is TGCGCCAGCAGTCACACAAGGACAGATTCCTACGAGCAGTACTTC.

The CDR3 DNA sequence: TGTGCCAGCAGCTTAGGGACTAGCGGGGGGGATGAGCAGTTCTTC. As protein: CASSLGTSGGDEQFF. The chain recombines TRBV7-6 with TRBJ2-1; TRBD2 matches at 15 bases. The germline CDR1 and CDR2 sequences are SGHVS and FNYEAQ. The ends lost 1 base at V and 8 bases at J; junction bases unmatched: 0. The CDR3 sequence is 15 residues long.

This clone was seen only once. CDR3 amino acids: CASSQVDSLNYGYTF. The CDR3 DNA is TGCGCCAGCAGCCAAGTAGACAGCCTTAACTATGGCTACACCTTC. The V and J genes are TRBV4-3 and TRBJ1-2; D might be TRBD1 (5 bases). Germline CDR1 reads LGHNA; CDR2 reads YSLEER. The CDR3 sequence is 15 residues long. Trimming left V 1 base short and J 1 base short, with 10 bases between.

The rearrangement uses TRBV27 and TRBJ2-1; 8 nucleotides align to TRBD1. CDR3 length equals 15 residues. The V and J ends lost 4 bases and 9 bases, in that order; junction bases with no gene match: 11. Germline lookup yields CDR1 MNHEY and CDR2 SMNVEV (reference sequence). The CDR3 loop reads CASSSPVDRAGEQFF. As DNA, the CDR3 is TGTGCCAGCAGTTCCCCGGTGGACAGGGCCGGTGAGCAGTTCTTC.

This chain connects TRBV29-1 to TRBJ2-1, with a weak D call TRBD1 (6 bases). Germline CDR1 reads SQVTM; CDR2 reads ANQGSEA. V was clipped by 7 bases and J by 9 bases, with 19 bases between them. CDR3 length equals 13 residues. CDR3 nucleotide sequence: TGCAGCGAAACAGGGATAACAGATGGTGAGCAGTTCTTC. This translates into CSETGITDGEQFF.

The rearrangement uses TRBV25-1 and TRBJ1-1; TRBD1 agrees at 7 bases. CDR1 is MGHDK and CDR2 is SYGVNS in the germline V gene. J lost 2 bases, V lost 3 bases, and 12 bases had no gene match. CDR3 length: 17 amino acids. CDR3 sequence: CASSETTGDGTNTEAFF. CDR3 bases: TGTGCCAGCAGTGAGACTACAGGGGACGGAACTAACACTGAAGCTTTCTTT.

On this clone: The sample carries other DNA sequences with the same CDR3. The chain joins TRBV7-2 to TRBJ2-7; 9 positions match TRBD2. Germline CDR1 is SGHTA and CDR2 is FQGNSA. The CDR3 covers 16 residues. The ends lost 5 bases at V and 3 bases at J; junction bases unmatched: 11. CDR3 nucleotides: TGTGCCAGCAGCATACCCCGGACTAGCGTGGGCTACGAGCAGTACTTC. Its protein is CASSIPRTSVGYEQYF.

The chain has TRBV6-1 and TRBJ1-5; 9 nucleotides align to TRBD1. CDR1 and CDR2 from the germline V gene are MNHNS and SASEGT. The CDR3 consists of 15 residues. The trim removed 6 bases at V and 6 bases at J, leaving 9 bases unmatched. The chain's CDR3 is CASREQGALIQPQHF. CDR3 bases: TGTGCCAGCAGGGAACAGGGGGCGCTAATTCAGCCCCAGCATTTT.

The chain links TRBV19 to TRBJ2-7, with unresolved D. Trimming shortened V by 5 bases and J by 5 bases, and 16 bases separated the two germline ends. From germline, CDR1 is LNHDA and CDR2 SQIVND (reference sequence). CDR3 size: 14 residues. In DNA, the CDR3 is TGTGCCAGTAGTGATGACACGTCTCGAGACGAGCAGTACTTC. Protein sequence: CASSDDTSRDEQYF.

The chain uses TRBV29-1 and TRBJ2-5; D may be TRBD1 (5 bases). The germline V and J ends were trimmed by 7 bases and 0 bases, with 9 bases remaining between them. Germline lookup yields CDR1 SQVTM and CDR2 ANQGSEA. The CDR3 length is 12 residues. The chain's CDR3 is CSAPTDQETQYF. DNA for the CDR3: TGCAGCGCCCCGACAGACCAAGAGACCCAGTACTTC.

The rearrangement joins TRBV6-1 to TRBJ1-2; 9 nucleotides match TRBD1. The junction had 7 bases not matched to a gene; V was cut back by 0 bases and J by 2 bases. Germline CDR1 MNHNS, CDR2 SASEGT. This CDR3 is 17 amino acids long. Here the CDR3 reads CASSEASGTGINYGYTF. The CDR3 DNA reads TGTGCCAGCAGTGAAGCATCCGGGACAGGGATCAACTATGGCTACACCTTC.

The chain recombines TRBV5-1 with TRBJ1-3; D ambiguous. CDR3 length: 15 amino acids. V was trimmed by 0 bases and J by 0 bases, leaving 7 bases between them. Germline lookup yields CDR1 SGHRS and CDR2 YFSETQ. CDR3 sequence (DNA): TGCGCCAGCAGCTTGGAGGCGGACTCTGGAAACACCATATATTTT. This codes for CASSLEADSGNTIYF.

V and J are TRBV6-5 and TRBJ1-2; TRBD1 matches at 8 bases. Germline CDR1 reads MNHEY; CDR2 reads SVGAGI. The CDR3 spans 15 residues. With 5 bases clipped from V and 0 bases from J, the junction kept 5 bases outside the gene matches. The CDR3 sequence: CASSTRQGTNYGYTF. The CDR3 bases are TGTGCCAGCAGTACTAGACAGGGGACTAACTATGGCTACACCTTC.

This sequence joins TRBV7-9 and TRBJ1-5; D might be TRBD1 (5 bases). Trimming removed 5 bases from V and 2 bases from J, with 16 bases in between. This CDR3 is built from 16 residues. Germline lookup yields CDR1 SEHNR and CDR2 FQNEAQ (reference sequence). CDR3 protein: CASSTSSGGGNQPQHF. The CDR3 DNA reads TGTGCCAGCAGCACTAGCTCGGGGGGAGGCAATCAGCCCCAGCATTTT.

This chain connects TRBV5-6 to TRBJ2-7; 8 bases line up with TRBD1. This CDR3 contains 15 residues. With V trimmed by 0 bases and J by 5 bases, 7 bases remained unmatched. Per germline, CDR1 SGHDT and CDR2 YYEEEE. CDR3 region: CASSLVDRVGNEQYF. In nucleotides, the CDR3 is TGTGCCAGCAGCTTGGTGGACAGGGTAGGGAACGAGCAGTACTTC. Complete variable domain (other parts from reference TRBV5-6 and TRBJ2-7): DAGVTQSPTHLIKTRGQQVTLRCSPKSGHDTVSWYQQALGQGPQFIFQYYEEEERQRGNFPDRFSGHQFPNYSSELNVNALLLGDSALYLCASSLVDRVGNEQYFGPGTRLTVT.

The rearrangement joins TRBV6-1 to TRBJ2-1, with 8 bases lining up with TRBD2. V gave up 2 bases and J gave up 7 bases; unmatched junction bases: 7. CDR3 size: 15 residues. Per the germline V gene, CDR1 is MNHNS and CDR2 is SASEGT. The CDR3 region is CASSENGGGTNEQFF. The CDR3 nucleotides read TGTGCCAGCAGTGAAAACGGCGGGGGGACGAATGAGCAGTTCTTC.

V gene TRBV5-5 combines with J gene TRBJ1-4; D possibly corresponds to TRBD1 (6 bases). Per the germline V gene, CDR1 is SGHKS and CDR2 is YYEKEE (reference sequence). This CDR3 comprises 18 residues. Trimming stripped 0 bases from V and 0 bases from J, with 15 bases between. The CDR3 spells CASSLDRGTPTTNEKLFF. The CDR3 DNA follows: TGTGCCAGCAGCTTGGATAGGGGGACCCCAACAACTAATGAAAAACTGTTTTTT.

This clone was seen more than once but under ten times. Here the CDR3 reads CASSSWGQGSYNEQFF. DNA for the CDR3: TGTGCCAGCAGCAGCTGGGGACAGGGATCCTACAATGAGCAGTTCTTC. The chain joins TRBV5-8 to TRBJ2-1, with 9 positions matching TRBD1. V dropped 4 bases and J dropped 1; count of bases not matched to a gene: 6. The CDR3 is 16 amino acids. Germline CDR1 SGHTS, CDR2 YDEGEE.

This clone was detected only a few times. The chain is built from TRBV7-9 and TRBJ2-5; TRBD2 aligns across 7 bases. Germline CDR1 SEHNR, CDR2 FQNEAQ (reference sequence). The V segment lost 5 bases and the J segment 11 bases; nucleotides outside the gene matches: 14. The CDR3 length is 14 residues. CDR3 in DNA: TGTGCCAGCAGCCACCGGGACCGGAGCGGGGAGCAGTACTTC. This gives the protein CASSHRDRSGEQYF.

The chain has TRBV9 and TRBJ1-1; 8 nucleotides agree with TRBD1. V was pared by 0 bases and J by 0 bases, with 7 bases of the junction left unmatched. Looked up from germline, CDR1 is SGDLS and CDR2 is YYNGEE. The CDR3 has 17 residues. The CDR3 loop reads CASSVDGTGWVNTEAFF. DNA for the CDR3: TGTGCCAGCAGCGTAGACGGGACAGGCTGGGTGAACACTGAAGCTTTCTTT. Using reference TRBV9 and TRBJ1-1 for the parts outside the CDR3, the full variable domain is DSGVTQTPKHLITATGQRVTLRCSPRSGDLSVYWYQQSLDQGLQFLIQYYNGEERAKGNILERFSAQQFPDLHSELNLSSLELGDSALYFCASSVDGTGWVNTEAFFGQGTRLTVV.

The CDR3 is CASSPVRAQGETQYF. CDR3 in DNA: TGTGCCAGCAGCCCCGTCCGGGCCCAGGGAGAGACCCAGTACTTC. This chain links TRBV7-2 with TRBJ2-5; D possibly corresponds to TRBD1 (5 bases). Germline V gives CDR1 SGHTA, CDR2 FQGNSA. CDR3 size: 15 residues. Deletions cut 5 bases from V and 4 bases from J, with 17 bases between.

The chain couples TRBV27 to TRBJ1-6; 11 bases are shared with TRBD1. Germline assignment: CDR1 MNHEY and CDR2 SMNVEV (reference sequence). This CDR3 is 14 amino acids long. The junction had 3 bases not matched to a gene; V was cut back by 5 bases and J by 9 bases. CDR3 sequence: CASSPGQGGSPLHF. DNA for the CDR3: TGTGCCAGCAGTCCGGGACAGGGGGGTTCACCCCTCCACTTT.

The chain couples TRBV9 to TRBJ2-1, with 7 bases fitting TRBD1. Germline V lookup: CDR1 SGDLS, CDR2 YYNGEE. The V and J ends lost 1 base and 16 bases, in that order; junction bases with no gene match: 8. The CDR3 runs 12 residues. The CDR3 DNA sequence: TGTGCCAGCAGCGTATTAGGGGGCTGGTTATTCTTC. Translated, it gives CASSVLGGWLFF. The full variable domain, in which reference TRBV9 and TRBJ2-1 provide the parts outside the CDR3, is DSGVTQTPKHLITATGQRVTLRCSPRSGDLSVYWYQQSLDQGLQFLIQYYNGEERAKGNILERFSAQQFPDLHSELNLSSLELGDSALYFCASSVLGGWLFFGPGTRLTVL.

The DNA of the CDR3 is TGTGCCAGCAGCCAATCGTTGGCTAGCGGGGATTACAATGAGCAGTTCTTC. Its protein product is CASSQSLASGDYNEQFF. This chain connects TRBV16 to TRBJ2-1, with 9 bases aligning to TRBD2. Germline V gives CDR1 KGHSY, CDR2 FQNENV. V was clipped by 0 bases and J by 4 bases; unmatched bases: 7. The CDR3 length is 17 residues.

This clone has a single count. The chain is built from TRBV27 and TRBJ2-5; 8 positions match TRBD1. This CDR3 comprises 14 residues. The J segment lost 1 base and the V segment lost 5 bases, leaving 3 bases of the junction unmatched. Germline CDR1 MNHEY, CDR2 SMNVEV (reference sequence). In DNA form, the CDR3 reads TGTGCCAGCAGTCTTACAGGGGGCCAAGAGACCCAGTACTTC. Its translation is CASSLTGGQETQYF.

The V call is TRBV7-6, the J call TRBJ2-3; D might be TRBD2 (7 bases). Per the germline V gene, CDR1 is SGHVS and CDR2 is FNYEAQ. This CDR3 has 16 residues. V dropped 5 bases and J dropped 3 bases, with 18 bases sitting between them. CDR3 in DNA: TGTGCCAGCAGCCTAGAGGGGGGGTGGGGTACAGATACGCAGTATTTT. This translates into CASSLEGGWGTDTQYF. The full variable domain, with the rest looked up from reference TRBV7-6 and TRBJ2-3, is GAGVSQSPRYKVTKRGQDVALRCDPISGHVSLYWYRQALGQGPEFLTYFNYEAQQDKSGLPNDRFSAERPEGSISTLTIQRTEQRDSAMYRCASSLEGGWGTDTQYFGPGTRLTVL.